Below, 31 T cell receptor beta chains from the same sample are listed, as sequenced in a study of blood T cell repertoires in COVID-19. Profiled with immunoSEQ multiplex PCR; TCRdb holds only in-frame clones, not every one. In the table there are approximately 74,000 clones, more than 75% of which are singletons. Sequencing used peripheral blood. These receptors all come from a woman aged 55-75 years with acute or convalescent COVID-19.

This clone was counted a few times. V and J are TRBV7-2 and TRBJ2-1; 7 positions match TRBD2. This CDR3 spans 15 amino acids. CDR1 is SGHTA and CDR2 is FQGNSA in the germline V gene. J lost 7 bases, V lost 6 bases, and 12 bases had no gene match. The DNA for the CDR3 is TGTGCCAGCAGTGTGGCAGCGGGGAGGGGAAATGAGCAGTTCTTC. It is translated as CASSVAAGRGNEQFF.

The chain combines TRBV4-2 with TRBJ1-4; 8 bases fit TRBD1. The CDR3 is 15 residues long. Per the germline V gene, CDR1 is LGHNA and CDR2 is YNFKEQ. Trimming cost V 6 bases and J 7 bases; bases outside gene matches: 10. As DNA, the CDR3 is TGTGCCAGCAGTTCCGCCCAGGGGGCGCGTGAAAAACTGTTTTTT. Its protein product is CASSSAQGAREKLFF.

The rearrangement joins TRBV6-5 to TRBJ2-5, with a tentative D call TRBD2 (5 bases). Germline values: CDR1 MNHEY, CDR2 SVGAGI. The CDR3 spans 13 residues. Trimming removed 1 base from V and 5 bases from J, with 8 bases in between. The CDR3 DNA reads as TGTGCCAGCAGTTACTTTGGCGGGGAGACCCAGTACTTC. Translation: CASSYFGGETQYF.

This clone has more than one count but fewer than ten. The chain recombines TRBV7-2 with TRBJ2-7, with D possibly matching TRBD2 (5 bases). Germline CDR1 SGHTA, CDR2 FQGNSA. This CDR3 has 14 residues. V dropped 2 bases and J dropped 3 bases, with 11 bases sitting between them. This CDR3 reads CASSLLTGDYEQYF. DNA of the CDR3: TGTGCCAGCAGCTTACTCACCGGGGACTACGAGCAGTACTTC.

The chain is built from TRBV7-2 and TRBJ1-2; possible D gene TRBD1, 5 bases. The CDR3 loop spans 14 amino acids. Germline V gives CDR1 SGHTA, CDR2 FQGNSA. The V end lost 5 bases, the J end lost 0 bases, and 10 bases lay between the germline ends. CDR3 sequence: CASSLDSSNYGYTF. DNA for the CDR3: TGTGCCAGCAGCCTAGACAGCTCTAACTATGGCTACACCTTC.

The gene calls are TRBV5-3 and TRBJ1-5; maybe TRBD1 (6 bases). TRBV5-3 is given ORF status, its function remaining uncertain. This CDR3 contains 15 residues. The V gene lost 4 bases and the J gene lost 2 bases, with 13 bases spanning the gap. CDR3 nucleotides: TGTGCCAGAAGCCGCGACAGGTACGGCAATCAGCCCCAGCATTTT. This sequence encodes CARSRDRYGNQPQHF.

The chain links TRBV2 to TRBJ1-5; TRBD1 matches at 9 bases. The CDR3 extends over 15 amino acids. From germline, CDR1 is SNHLY and CDR2 FYNNEI. Unmatched junction bases numbered 8, after V lost 2 bases and J lost 9 bases. CDR3 sequence reads: CASSESGTGPGPQHF. CDR3 DNA sequence: TGTGCCAGCAGTGAATCCGGGACAGGGCCGGGGCCCCAGCATTTT. The whole variable domain, remainder taken from reference TRBV2 and TRBJ1-5, is EPEVTQTPSHQVTQMGQEVILRCVPISNHLYFYWYRQILGQKVEFLVSFYNNEISEKSEIFDDQFSVERPDGSNFTLKIRSTKLEDSAMYFCASSESGTGPGPQHFGDGTRLSIL.

The chain uses TRBV30 and TRBJ2-1; 8 nucleotides match TRBD2. V shed 2 bases and J 5 bases; nucleotides not matched to a gene: 2. The CDR3 totals 13 residues. Germline lookup yields CDR1 GTSNPN and CDR2 SVGIG (reference sequence). The CDR3 loop is CAWSSGGNNEQFF. The CDR3 DNA follows: TGTGCCTGGAGTAGCGGGGGCAACAATGAGCAGTTCTTC.

In nucleotides, the CDR3 is TGTGCCAGCAGCCATCCGGGACACTCCTACGAGCAGTACTTC. Protein sequence: CASSHPGHSYEQYF. The chain links TRBV14 to TRBJ2-7; the D gene is possibly TRBD1 (6 bases). The CDR3 runs to 14 residues. The V and J ends lost 3 bases and 0 bases respectively, with 9 bases between them. The V gene's germline CDR1 is SGHDN and CDR2 FVKESK.

The table lists this clone with a few counts. The chain carries TRBV29-1 and TRBJ2-5; 9 bases are shared with TRBD2. Germline CDR1 is SQVTM and CDR2 is ANQGSEA. CDR3 length: 13 residues. Trimming removed 7 bases from V and 3 bases from J; junction bases left unmatched: 6. In DNA, the CDR3 is TGCAGCGGATGGGGACTAGCCGAAGAGACCCAGTACTTC. Amino acids: CSGWGLAEETQYF.

J is TRBJ1-4 and V is TRBV27, with 8 positions matching TRBD1. CDR3 length equals 15 residues. V shed 7 bases and J 4 bases; nucleotides not matched to a gene: 8. Germline CDR1 reads MNHEY; CDR2 reads SMNVEV (reference sequence). The CDR3 DNA reads TGTGCCAGCAACTCAGGACAGGGCCTTAATGAAAAACTGTTTTTT. It is translated as CASNSGQGLNEKLFF.

The V call is TRBV10-3, the J call TRBJ2-7; 12 bases are shared with TRBD2. Germline V lookup: CDR1 ENHRY, CDR2 SYGVKD. The CDR3 extends over 15 amino acids. V lost 4 bases, J lost 6 bases, and 7 bases stayed unmatched. This CDR3 is CAISVASGRAPEQYF. The CDR3 bases are TGTGCCATCAGTGTCGCTAGCGGGAGGGCCCCCGAGCAGTACTTC.

This clone was recorded once. The chain has TRBV9 and TRBJ1-1, with unresolved D. This CDR3 has 12 amino acids. The ends were cut back, 3 bases at V and 4 bases at J, with 7 bases in the middle. Germline-derived CDR1 and CDR2 are SGDLS and YYNGEE. Here the CDR3 reads CASSASGTEAFF. CDR3 coding DNA: TGTGCCAGCAGCGCCTCGGGCACTGAAGCTTTCTTT.

This rearrangement joins TRBV3-1 (or the pseudogene TRBV3-2) to TRBJ2-1, with a tentative D call TRBD2 (7 bases). Germline V gene sequence: CDR1 LGHDT, CDR2 YNNKEL (reference sequence). Trimming pared 0 bases from V and 10 bases from J, leaving 10 bases between. The CDR3 contains 13 residues. The CDR3 loop is CASSQDPGGEQFF. In DNA, the CDR3 is TGTGCCAGCAGCCAAGATCCGGGGGGCGAGCAGTTCTTC.

The CDR3 protein is CAKGLAGDLYEQYF. For the CDR3, the DNA is TGTGCCAAGGGGCTAGCGGGAGATTTGTACGAGCAGTACTTC. This chain links TRBV7-3 with TRBJ2-7; 10 bases match TRBD2. Germline CDR1 reads SGHTA; CDR2 reads FQGTGA. The trim removed 10 bases at V and 4 bases at J, leaving 10 bases unmatched. The CDR3 is 14 amino acids.

The chain joins TRBV9 to TRBJ1-5; D remains ambiguous. This CDR3 spans 15 amino acids. The germline V gene encodes CDR1 SGDLS and CDR2 YYNGEE. Trimming shortened V by 4 bases and J by 0 bases, and 11 bases separated the two germline ends. The DNA for the CDR3 is TGTGCCAGCAGCTACTCCGGAGATAGCAATCAGCCCCAGCATTTT. It encodes CASSYSGDSNQPQHF.

The chain is built from TRBV11-2 and TRBJ2-7; a weak D match, TRBD1 (6 bases). This CDR3 is 15 amino acids long. Germline CDR1 SGHAT, CDR2 FQNNGV. Trimming cost V 1 base and J 6 bases, with 16 bases left between them. CDR3 in amino acids: CASSLVGAGVGEQYF. CDR3 nucleotide sequence: TGTGCCAGCAGCTTAGTAGGGGCAGGGGTTGGCGAGCAGTACTTC.

The chain has TRBV18 and TRBJ1-2, with 8 bases identical to TRBD1. The V and J ends lost 1 base and 2 bases, in that order; junction bases with no gene match: 12. The CDR3 is 18 residues long. CDR1 is KGHSH, CDR2 LQKENI, per germline. The CDR3 loop is CASSPLGQGASLNYGYTF. CDR3 DNA: TGTGCCAGCTCACCACTCGGACAGGGAGCAAGCCTAAACTATGGCTACACCTTC.

Concerning this clone itself: This sample includes further DNA sequences coding for the same CDR3. This chain links TRBV12-3 or TRBV12-4 with TRBJ1-2; 9 bases fit TRBD1. This CDR3 has 13 residues. V gave up 6 bases and J gave up 5 bases; unmatched junction bases: 4. In DNA form, the CDR3 reads TGTGCCAGCAGCCTGGGACAGGGATATGGCTACACCTTC. Translation: CASSLGQGYGYTF.

J is TRBJ2-7 and V is TRBV28, with D maybe TRBD1 (5 bases). V was pared by 9 bases and J by 4 bases, with 10 bases between. This CDR3 has 11 residues. CDR1 is MDHEN and CDR2 is SYDVKM in the germline V gene. CDR3 sequence reads: CASQDSYEQYF. CDR3 sequence (DNA): TGTGCCAGTCAAGACAGTTACGAGCAGTACTTC.

The V and J genes are TRBV29-1 and TRBJ1-2; TRBD1 might be the D (5 bases). Trimming removed 4 bases at V and 7 bases at J, with 16 bases between. Germline-derived CDR1 and CDR2 are SQVTM and ANQGSEA. The CDR3 extends over 13 amino acids. CDR3 residues: CSVGGVVGLGYTF. In DNA form, the CDR3 reads TGCAGCGTTGGGGGGGTGGTTGGTCTTGGCTACACCTTC.

The chain carries TRBV4-1 and TRBJ2-3; D might be TRBD1 (5 bases). The ends were cut back, 0 bases at V and 4 bases at J, with 20 bases in the middle. Germline V gene sequence: CDR1 MGHRA, CDR2 YSYEKL. The CDR3 is 18 residues long. The CDR3 region has the DNA TGCGCCAGCAGCCAAGATGGGGCGGCATGGCTTTTCGCAGATACGCAGTATTTT. As protein: CASSQDGAAWLFADTQYF.

The chain recombines TRBV19 with TRBJ1-1, with 7 bases fitting TRBD1. J gave up 5 bases and V 5 bases, and 11 bases lay outside the gene matches. The CDR3 loop spans 15 amino acids. CDR1 and CDR2 (germline): LNHDA, SQIVND (reference sequence). The CDR3 spells CASSLGTGVGTEAFF. As DNA, the CDR3 is TGTGCCAGTAGTCTGGGTACAGGGGTAGGGACTGAAGCTTTCTTT.

V and J are TRBV12-3 or TRBV12-4 and TRBJ1-2; a possible D gene is TRBD1 (5 bases). V lost 7 bases and J 7 bases, leaving 16 bases between the germline ends. The CDR3 runs 13 residues. The DNA of the CDR3 is TGTGCCAGCACTCCCGGATTAGGGGTTGGCTACACCTTC. Translating it yields CASTPGLGVGYTF.

This clone showed up just once. V gene TRBV30 combines with J gene TRBJ2-1, with 8 bases fitting TRBD1. Germline lookup yields CDR1 GTSNPN and CDR2 SVGIG (reference sequence). This CDR3 region has 14 residues. V gave up 3 bases and J gave up 7 bases; unmatched junction bases: 8. The CDR3 coding sequence is TGTGCCTGGAGGCTCAAGGACAGGGAGAATGAGCAGTTCTTC. Encoded protein: CAWRLKDRENEQFF.

This rearrangement joins TRBV19 to TRBJ1-5, with D maybe TRBD1 (6 bases). This CDR3 contains 14 residues. Germline V gene lookup returns CDR1 LNHDA and CDR2 SQIVND (reference sequence). The ends were cut back, 4 bases at V and 7 bases at J, with 14 bases in the middle. This chain's CDR3 is CASSTGETLQPQHF. The DNA of the CDR3 is TGTGCCAGTAGTACAGGGGAGACTTTGCAGCCCCAGCATTTT.

The chain uses TRBV5-1 and TRBJ1-4, with 9 bases fitting TRBD1. Germline V lookup: CDR1 SGHRS, CDR2 YFSETQ. The CDR3 covers 17 residues. V was clipped by 0 bases and J by 8 bases; unmatched bases: 11. The chain's CDR3 is CASSLGRGGTGYEKLFF. CDR3 DNA: TGCGCCAGCAGCTTGGGACGTGGAGGGACAGGGTACGAAAAACTGTTTTTT.

The rearrangement links TRBV2 to TRBJ2-2; D might be TRBD1 (6 bases). V was shortened by 1 base and J by 4 bases, with 10 bases between the two germline ends. The CDR3 has 15 residues. Germline V CDR1 and CDR2: SNHLY, FYNNEI. CDR3 residues: CASSEVGHPTGELFF. The CDR3 bases are TGTGCCAGCAGTGAAGTGGGACACCCCACCGGGGAGCTGTTTTTT. The full variable domain, with the rest looked up from reference TRBV2 and TRBJ2-2, is EPEVTQTPSHQVTQMGQEVILRCVPISNHLYFYWYRQILGQKVEFLVSFYNNEISEKSEIFDDQFSVERPDGSNFTLKIRSTKLEDSAMYFCASSEVGHPTGELFFGEGSRLTVL.

This sequence joins TRBV7-2 and TRBJ2-1; 11 bases are shared with TRBD2. Germline V lookup: CDR1 SGHTA, CDR2 FQGNSA. J gave up 7 bases and V 6 bases, and 8 bases lay outside the gene matches. There are 15 residues in the CDR3. CDR3 sequence: CASRRAGTSGNEQFF. The CDR3 region has the DNA TGTGCCAGCAGACGTGCCGGGACTAGCGGAAATGAGCAGTTCTTC.

V and J are TRBV5-1 and TRBJ1-2; TRBD1 is a possible D gene (5 bases). Looked up from germline, CDR1 is SGHRS and CDR2 is YFSETQ. The CDR3 runs to 16 residues. Trimming shortened V by 5 bases and J by 0 bases, and 17 bases separated the two germline ends. Here the CDR3 reads CASRGTSYPANYGYTF. DNA for the CDR3: TGCGCCAGCAGGGGGACTTCTTATCCGGCTAACTATGGCTACACCTTC.

This clone was seen a handful of times. This chain connects TRBV19 to TRBJ1-1; maybe TRBD1 (5 bases). CDR3 length: 18 amino acids. Germline V gene sequence: CDR1 LNHDA, CDR2 SQIVND (reference sequence). The ends were cut back, 5 bases at V and 2 bases at J, with 24 bases in the middle. The CDR3 coding sequence is TGTGCCAGTAGTCCGGCAGGGCCTCCTATCTCCCTCAACACTGAAGCTTTCTTT. It codes for CASSPAGPPISLNTEAFF.